The sequence of this T cell receptor beta chain was determined in a study of CD8 T cells in Susac syndrome. At the level of the study: Susac syndrome patients were untreated, on corticosteroids with some adding intravenous immunoglobulin, or on intravenous immunoglobulin only.

The CDR3 loop spans 19 amino acids. Trimming cost V 1 base and J 1 base, with 22 bases left between them. The RNA, roughly 0.5 to 1 ug, was put through reverse transcription using random hexamers. Across 54 Vbeta and 13 Jbeta, TCR beta CDR3 was amplified with immunoSEQ multiplex PCR. Using its own MiXCR run on the immunoSEQ multiplex PCR reads, TCRdb lists one record per CDR3 protein. The sample has approximately 190,000 distinct CDR3 sequences; approximately 95% are singletons. Negative isolation yielded CD8+ and CD4+ T cells; FACS enriched TEMRA cells. This TCR came from a human donor with Susac syndrome. The chain is built from TRBV23-1 and TRBJ2-5; D is unclear. Being an ORF, TRBV23-1 has a function that is uncertain. Sequenced input: CD4+ T cells from PBMCs. The CDR3 sequence: CASSQYWRANRRVQETQYF. CDR3 nucleotides: TGCGCCAGCAGTCAATATTGGCGAGCAAACAGAAGGGTCCAAGAGACCCAGTACTTC.